This entry describes one TCR beta chain. Its specificity is not known. These data are taken from a study of graft-versus-host responses after intestinal transplantation. The wider study: Anti-thymocyte globulin induction was given to all recipients, followed by tacrolimus and steroids for roughly three years.

The method was immunoSEQ multiplex PCR; TCRdb's version includes in-frame clones alone and lacks a portion of them. The sample carries 90,000 to 150,000 clones, roughly 93% recorded once. Germline V gene sequence: CDR1 SGDLS, CDR2 YYNGEE. The V segment lost 1 base and the J segment 8 bases; nucleotides outside the gene matches: 6. This CDR3 region has 15 residues. General study points: Allografts of one patient group, those with graft-donor T cell macrochimerism, had high graft-versus-host to host-versus-graft clonal ratios.

This chain joins TRBV9 and TRBJ2-1; 10 bases fit TRBD1. This receptor was obtained from a human donor who received an intestinal transplant. Sequences were derived from unstimulated CD4+ T cells sorted from spleen or lymph node cells, sampled before intestinal transplant. This chain's CDR3 is CASSVLGQGIYEQFF. The CDR3 DNA is TGTGCCAGCAGCGTATTGGGACAGGGGATATATGAGCAGTTCTTC.